A selection of T cell receptor beta chains follows, all from one sample in a study of OX40 agonist ivuxolimab in advanced cancers. Generated by immunoSEQ multiplex PCR, the TCRdb table keeps only in-frame clones and is missing some. Of under 40,000 clones detected, over 60% appear once; the ten largest clones hold approximately 19%. The input for sequencing was CD4+ or CD8+ T cells sorted from blood, taken in a trial of the OX40 agonist ivuxolimab. Source of these receptors: an adult with an advanced solid tumor such as melanoma, head and neck, liver or kidney cancer. Each CDR3 is given with its conserved first and last residue. The order of the fields is J gene, D gene, V gene, CDR3 length, clone size, CDR3 DNA, CDR3 protein. D genes are given only for firm matches. Size is stated for part of the rows, as once, few or many counts, or as a class when the clone is expanded.

TRBJ2-1	.	TRBV5-1	12	.	TGCGCCAGCAGCTTGATAGGTGATGAGCAGTTCTTC	CASSLIGDEQFF
TRBJ2-1	TRBD2	TRBV5-1	14	.	TGCGCCAGCAGCAGTAGCGGGGGGGCTAATGAGCAGTTCTTC	CASSSSGGANEQFF
TRBJ2-1	.	TRBV12-5	12	.	TGTGCTAGTGGTTTGACGCGGGCTGAGCAGTTCTTC	CASGLTRAEQFF
TRBJ2-3	.	TRBV10-3	14	.	TGTGCCATCAGAGCGGACTGGAGCACAGATACGCAGTATTTT	CAIRADWSTDTQYF
TRBJ2-7	.	TRBV6-5	14	.	TGTGCCAGCAGTTACACCGGGACCTTCGACGAGCAGTACTTC	CASSYTGTFDEQYF
TRBJ2-6	.	TRBV7-2	19	.	TGTGCCAGCAGCCCAGGTGCCAGAGCGCCGCCTCTCTGGGCCAACGTCCTGACTTTC	CASSPGARAPPLWANVLTF
TRBJ1-5	.	TRBV19	17	.	TGTGCCAGTAGCCACCAAAAGGGGGGGACAATCACTCAGCCCCAGCATTTT	CASSHQKGGTITQPQHF
TRBJ1-1	.	TRBV5-1	13	.	TGCGCCAGCAGCTGGGACCTGGGCACTGAAGCTTTCTTT	CASSWDLGTEAFF
TRBJ1-4	.	TRBV6-5	14	.	TGTGCCAGCAGGACAAGGAGGACTAATGAAAAACTGTTTTTT	CASRTRRTNEKLFF
TRBJ1-2	.	TRBV15	14	.	TGTGCCACCAGCAGATGGCAGGGAGACTATGGCTACACCTTC	CATSRWQGDYGYTF
TRBJ1-2	.	TRBV5-6	13	.	TGTGCCAGCAGCTTATCACAGGTCTATGGCTACACCTTC	CASSLSQVYGYTF
TRBJ1-5	.	TRBV25-1	14	few	TGTGCCAGCAGTTCAACTGGGGACGGTAGGCCCCAGCATTTT	CASSSTGDGRPQHF
TRBJ1-2	.	TRBV9	13	few	TGTGCCAGCAGCGTAGGACAGTACTATGGCTACACCTTC	CASSVGQYYGYTF
TRBJ2-2	TRBD2	TRBV4-2	19	.	TGTGCCAGCAGCCAAGTAACGGCTAGCGGGGGGGCCAACACCGGGGAGCTGTTTTTT	CASSQVTASGGANTGELFF
TRBJ1-3	.	TRBV29-1	15	.	TGCAGCGCACGGACAGTCAGCACCTCTGGAAACACCATATATTTT	CSARTVSTSGNTIYF
TRBJ2-1	.	TRBV28	14	.	TGTGCCAGCAGTTTACGTGGGGCCTACAATGAGCAGTTCTTC	CASSLRGAYNEQFF
TRBJ2-2	.	TRBV7-8	15	.	TGTGCCAGCAGCTTAGCGCTTGGGAACACCGGGGAGCTGTTTTTT	CASSLALGNTGELFF